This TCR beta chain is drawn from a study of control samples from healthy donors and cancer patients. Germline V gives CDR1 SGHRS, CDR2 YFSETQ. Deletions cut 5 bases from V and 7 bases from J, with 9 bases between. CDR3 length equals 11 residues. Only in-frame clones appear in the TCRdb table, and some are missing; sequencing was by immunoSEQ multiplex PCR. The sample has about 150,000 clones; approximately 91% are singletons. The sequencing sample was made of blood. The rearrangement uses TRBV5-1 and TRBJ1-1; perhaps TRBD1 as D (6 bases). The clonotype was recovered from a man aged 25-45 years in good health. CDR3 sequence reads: CASREGVEAFF. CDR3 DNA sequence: TGCGCCAGCAGAGAGGGGGTTGAAGCTTTCTTT. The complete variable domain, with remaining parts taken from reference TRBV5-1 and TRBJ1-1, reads KAGVTQTPRYLIKTRGQQVTLSCSPISGHRSVSWYQQTPGQGLQFLFEYFSETQRNKGNFPGRFSGRQFSNSRSEMNVSTLELGDSALYLCASREGVEAFFGQGTRLTVV.